This T cell receptor (beta chain) was observed in a study of regulatory T cells in long-lasting Graves disease. Findings and limits, study-wide: It is possible that accuracy was reduced by the small size of the sample. It was in persistent disease that TRBV28, TRBJ1-2 and TRBJ2-5 were favored. Persistent Graves' patients showed less TCR diversity than newly diagnosed patients showed.

V lost 6 bases, J lost 5 bases, and 11 bases lay in between. This CDR3 is 13 amino acids long. The germline CDR1 and CDR2 sequences are MGHRA and YSYEKL. This clonotype was picked up a small number of times. The target antigen is unknown. Time point noted: newly diagnosed GD, antithyroid drugs for less than 3 months. Researchers made the TCR library from RNA that was extracted from PBMCs. Both iRepertoire HTBI primers and Arm-PCR of CDR3 regions were used to build the TCR beta libraries. TCRdb reprocessed the multiplex PCR reads via MiXCR and lists one record per CDR3 protein. In the table there are some 400,000 distinct CDR3 sequences, 14% to 15% of which are singletons. The same data also went into a second study, on T cells in Graves' hyperthyroidism and ophthalmopathy. That source reports: Appearing also in blood were most of the thyroid clonotypes expanded above 0.001.

The material sequenced was peripheral blood mononuclear cells (PBMCs), taken at new diagnosis, from a patient treated with antithyroid drugs. This receptor was identified in a woman aged 25 to 39 with Graves disease. The chain carries TRBV4-1 and TRBJ1-5, with unresolved D. For the CDR3, the DNA is TGCGCCAGCAGTCGGCGAGAGGATCAGCCCCAGCATTTT. It codes for CASSRREDQPQHF.